One sample yielded the 19 T cell receptor beta chains listed below, sequenced in a study of memory CD4+ T cells and cytomegalovirus serostatus. The sort gate was single viable CD3+CD4+CD8-CD45RO+ cells for memory CD4+ T cells. Produced via immunoSEQ multiplex PCR; TCRdb's table is partial and in-frame only. The data contain 45,000 to 60,000 clones, around 70% of them singletons. Material: memory CD4+ T cells from blood. The receptors were gathered from an adult in good health and CMV-seropositive.

The J gene is TRBJ2-7, the V gene TRBV6-6; no clear D gene. V lost 2 bases and J lost 3, with 8 bases in between. Germline V gene data show CDR1 as MNHNY and CDR2 as SVGAGI (reference sequence). This CDR3 comprises 13 residues. The CDR3 loop is CASSYGSNYEQYF. CDR3 nucleotide sequence: TGTGCCAGCAGTTACGGCTCGAACTACGAGCAGTACTTC.

About this clone itself: At one end, the junction sequence differs from germline, possibly due to a read error. The genes are TRBV6-6 and TRBJ1-1; 9 bases fit TRBD1. In germline, CDR1 is MNHNY, CDR2 SVGAGI (reference sequence). The CDR3 totals 13 residues. CDR3 in amino acids: CASSNPRDREEGF. CDR3 DNA: TGTGCCAGCAGTAACCCCCGGGACAGGGAAGAGGGGTTT.

The rearrangement joins TRBV28 to TRBJ1-1; 7 positions agree with TRBD1. CDR3 length equals 14 residues. Germline V lookup: CDR1 MDHEN, CDR2 SYDVKM. The trim removed 3 bases at V and 3 bases at J, leaving 4 bases unmatched. DNA for the CDR3: TGTGCCAGCAGTTTCACGGGACAGCACACTGAAGCTTTCTTT. Translation: CASSFTGQHTEAFF.

The chain employs TRBV7-9 and TRBJ2-3; D possibly corresponds to TRBD2 (6 bases). There are 18 residues in the CDR3. The germline gives CDR1 SEHNR, CDR2 FQNEAQ (reference sequence). The ends were cut back, 0 bases at V and 0 bases at J, with 16 bases in the middle. The CDR3 DNA follows: TGTGCCAGCAGCTTAGCGGTCCTTGCGGGGCCGAGCACAGATACGCAGTATTTT. Protein sequence: CASSLAVLAGPSTDTQYF.

This clone was recorded a few times. The V call is TRBV27, the J call TRBJ1-2, with unresolved D. Per germline, CDR1 MNHEY and CDR2 SMNVEV (reference sequence). This CDR3 comprises 14 residues. The V end was cut by 6 bases, the J end by 2 bases, with 13 bases between. CDR3 DNA sequence: TGTGCCAGCAGCTCCAGTACCGGGAACTATGGCTACACCTTC. It yields the protein CASSSSTGNYGYTF.

The V call is TRBV12-5, the J call TRBJ2-2; maybe TRBD2 (7 bases). CDR3 length equals 15 residues. V lost 1 base to trimming and J lost 6 bases, with 12 bases between them. The V gene's germline CDR1 is LGHNT and CDR2 FRNRAP. In nucleotides, the CDR3 is TGTGCTAGTGGTTTGGGGACGGGGGGCCCCGGGGAGCTGTTTTTT. Protein product: CASGLGTGGPGELFF.

The genes are TRBV7-2 and TRBJ2-7; D is unclear. This CDR3 has 14 residues. Trimming took off 4 bases at V and 6 bases at J, with 16 bases between the two ends. CDR1 is SGHTA and CDR2 is FQGNSA in the germline V gene. Here the CDR3 reads CASSYSPTRTEQYF. CDR3 DNA: TGTGCCAGCAGCTATTCTCCTACTCGAACCGAGCAGTACTTC.

The CDR3 nucleotides read TGTGCCAGCAGCTCGGGCGCAACTAATGAAAAACTGTTTTTT. It translates to CASSSGATNEKLFF. The chain combines TRBV7-2 with TRBJ1-4; unclear D gene. CDR1 and CDR2 (germline): SGHTA, FQGNSA. Trimming removed 4 bases from V and 0 bases from J, with 6 bases in between. This CDR3 has 14 amino acids. Filled out from reference TRBV7-2 and TRBJ1-4, the complete variable domain reads GAGVSQSPSNKVTEKGKDVELRCDPISGHTALYWYRQSLGQGLEFLIYFQGNSAPDKSGLPSDRFSAERTGGSVSTLTIQRTQQEDSAVYLCASSSGATNEKLFFGSGTQLSVL.

The chain carries TRBV30 and TRBJ2-3; TRBD2 matches 10 bases. Germline V CDR1 and CDR2: GTSNPN, SVGIG (reference sequence). This CDR3 region has 13 residues. J lost 4 bases, V lost 2 bases, and 0 bases had no gene match. Written as DNA, the CDR3 is TGTGCCTGGAGTACTAGCGGGGCAGATACGCAGTATTTT. Its translation: CAWSTSGADTQYF.

V and J are TRBV12-5 and TRBJ2-2, with a weak D call TRBD1 (5 bases). The V end was cut by 1 base, the J end by 5 bases, with 8 bases between. CDR3 length: 14 amino acids. The germline V gene encodes CDR1 LGHNT and CDR2 FRNRAP. The CDR3 nucleotides are TGTGCTAGTGGTTTGGCAGGGTTGACCGGGGAGCTGTTTTTT. Protein: CASGLAGLTGELFF.

The rearrangement uses TRBV5-1 and TRBJ2-7; the D is unclear. V lost 0 bases to trimming and J lost 6 bases, with 13 bases between them. Germline V gene lookup returns CDR1 SGHRS and CDR2 YFSETQ. This CDR3 spans 14 amino acids. The CDR3 coding sequence is TGCGCCAGCAGCTTGGGTCCAGCAACCGGCGAGCAGTACTTC. It translates to CASSLGPATGEQYF.

The chain couples TRBV19 to TRBJ2-7; 7 bases align to TRBD1. The V gene end was trimmed by 8 bases and the J gene end by 3 bases; junction bases not matched to a gene: 4. The CDR3 runs 12 residues. Germline V gene lookup returns CDR1 LNHDA and CDR2 SQIVND (reference sequence). CDR3 in amino acids: CASAAGGYEQYF. DNA for the CDR3: TGTGCCAGTGCTGCAGGGGGCTACGAGCAGTACTTC.

J is TRBJ2-7 and V is TRBV29-1; 7 bases map to TRBD1. The germline V gene encodes CDR1 SQVTM and CDR2 ANQGSEA. The CDR3 contains 11 residues. The J segment lost 6 bases and the V segment lost 7 bases, leaving 6 bases of the junction unmatched. In DNA form, the CDR3 reads TGCAGCGGCACAGGGGACGGCGAGCAGTACTTC. Protein product: CSGTGDGEQYF.

This rearrangement joins TRBV5-1 to TRBJ1-2; D is ambiguous. Germline V lookup: CDR1 SGHRS, CDR2 YFSETQ. The CDR3 sequence is 15 residues long. Deletions cut 0 bases from V and 6 bases from J, with 15 bases between. The CDR3 sequence is CASSLEPGEVDGYTF. Written as DNA, the CDR3 is TGCGCCAGCAGCTTGGAACCCGGGGAGGTGGATGGCTACACCTTC.

The chain links TRBV28 to TRBJ1-2; no reliable D call. V was trimmed by 7 bases and J by 5 bases, leaving 11 bases between them. The CDR3 is made up of 12 amino acids. The germline V gene has CDR1 MDHEN and CDR2 SYDVKM. The CDR3 here is CASTKEQYGYTF. The DNA for the CDR3 is TGTGCCAGCACCAAGGAGCAGTATGGCTACACCTTC.

This chain joins TRBV7-9 and TRBJ2-1; D is uncertain. The CDR3 is 13 residues long. From germline, CDR1 is SEHNR and CDR2 FQNEAQ (reference sequence). V gave up 8 bases and J gave up 0 bases, with 8 bases separating them. The CDR3 loop reads CASGSSSYNEQFF. The CDR3 DNA reads as TGTGCCAGCGGGTCCAGCTCCTACAATGAGCAGTTCTTC.

The V gene is TRBV5-6, the J gene TRBJ1-2; D gene unclear. The CDR3 length is 12 residues. The V gene lost 2 bases and the J gene lost 7 bases, with 9 bases spanning the gap. In germline, CDR1 is SGHDT, CDR2 YYEEEE. The CDR3 reads CASSFRSAGYTF. The CDR3 coding sequence is TGTGCCAGCAGCTTCCGGTCCGCTGGCTACACCTTC.

The rearrangement uses TRBV19 and TRBJ2-1, with D perhaps matching TRBD1 or TRBD2 (6 bases each). The CDR3 runs to 13 residues. The germline V and J ends were trimmed by 7 bases and 10 bases, with 17 bases remaining between them. CDR1 is LNHDA and CDR2 is SQIVND in the germline V gene (reference sequence). DNA for the CDR3: TGTGCCAGTAAGGATGGGGGGCGCTGGGAGCAGTTCTTC. This translates into CASKDGGRWEQFF.

About this clone itself: Its ends do not fully match the called genes, so a read error is possible. The chain uses TRBV4-3 and TRBJ2-3; 7 nucleotides agree with TRBD2. In germline, CDR1 is LGHNA, CDR2 YSLEER. The CDR3 length is 14 residues. The CDR3: CASTQNLIAGGQYF. CDR3 DNA sequence: TGCGCCAGCACCCAAAATTTAATAGCGGGTGGGCAGTATTTT.